The rows below give T cell receptor beta chains drawn from one sample of a study of Ad26.COV2.S vaccination and SARS-CoV-2 variants. TCRdb's table, derived via immunoSEQ multiplex PCR, lists solely in-frame clones and lacks some. The sample consists of around 94,000 clones, 80% of them appearing once. The source was peripheral blood, collected after recovery from COVID-19. The receptors were gathered from a human donor who had recovered from COVID-19. The conserved cysteine and the conserved F or W are not part of the CDR3 here. The order of the fields is CDR3 protein, clone size, V gene, J gene. Size tells how often a clone was seen (once, few, many) or the class of an expanded clone, and some rows leave it out.

ASSLVQSSGANVLT	NA	TRBV5-1	TRBJ2-6
ASGLESNQPQH	NA	TRBV12-5	TRBJ1-5
SVGEGDYEQY	NA	TRBV29-1	TRBJ2-7
ASSPRSGGEDTQY	NA	TRBV27	TRBJ2-3
ASSYSDGGNEQY	NA	TRBV6-6	TRBJ2-7
VRNAADTTEAF	few	TRBV7-5	TRBJ1-1
SAPSYNEQF	NA	TRBV20-1	TRBJ2-1
ASSLDRGSRAEQY	NA	TRBV7-2	TRBJ2-7
ASSSTVTNEKLF	few	TRBV5-1	TRBJ1-4
ASNGRDRGPFTQY	NA	TRBV19	TRBJ2-3
AWNRISSNSPLH	NA	TRBV30	TRBJ1-6
ASNQEGTGELF	NA	TRBV2	TRBJ2-2
ASSPRVQEGSPLH	once	TRBV5-1	TRBJ1-6
ASSFSGGSTDTQY	NA	TRBV5-1	TRBJ2-3
ASSYWRGSNTGELF	NA	TRBV28	TRBJ2-2
ASSLVASGANVLT	NA	TRBV5-1	TRBJ2-6
AWKQGMNTEAF	NA	TRBV30	TRBJ1-1
ASSELGRGLSYEQY	NA	TRBV2	TRBJ2-7
ATSRDRRGPHNYGYT	NA	TRBV15	TRBJ1-2
SVEAPGTLYADTQY	NA	TRBV29-1	TRBJ2-3
ASSFLGTGEQY	NA	TRBV27	TRBJ2-7
ASSGSGSSSYNSPLH	NA	TRBV2	TRBJ1-6
SVEDRGGVFQVPYEQY	NA	TRBV29-1	TRBJ2-7
ASSSGRHTEAF	NA	TRBV11-3	TRBJ1-1
AWAIQGIEQY	NA	TRBV30	TRBJ2-7
ASSYSRGGSYNEQF	NA	TRBV6-2/TRBV6-3	TRBJ2-1
ASSRGAADQPQH	NA	TRBV7-9	TRBJ1-5
AWSVSGAGEQY	NA	TRBV30	TRBJ2-7
ASSPGEDYGYT	NA	TRBV12-3/TRBV12-4	TRBJ1-2
AWSKGEADTQY	NA	TRBV30	TRBJ2-3
ASSTGSFEQF	NA	TRBV28	TRBJ2-1
ASSQGLTEAF	NA	TRBV3-1/TRBV3-2	TRBJ1-1
ASSPLAEGDNYGYT	NA	TRBV18	TRBJ1-2
ASSRDRNNEQF	NA	TRBV6-4	TRBJ2-1
ASSLGGTGYHEQY	NA	TRBV5-1	TRBJ2-7
AWGRSSNYGYT	NA	TRBV30	TRBJ1-2
ASSYTPKDGYT	NA	TRBV6-5	TRBJ1-2
ASSHGTGAEKLF	NA	TRBV11-2	TRBJ1-4
ASSLYKIQEPQH	NA	TRBV28	TRBJ1-5
ASSEGQSPLH	NA	TRBV2	TRBJ1-6
AWSHPRGSNTDTQY	NA	TRBV30	TRBJ2-3
ASSLVLTGANVLT	NA	TRBV5-1	TRBJ2-6
ASSIFRDSEYEQY	NA	TRBV19	TRBJ2-7
ASSPGTGWSDTQY	NA	TRBV11-2	TRBJ2-3
ASSQDQGGGPFIQETQY	NA	TRBV4-3	TRBJ2-5
ASSEGPPNEQF	NA	TRBV6-1	TRBJ2-1